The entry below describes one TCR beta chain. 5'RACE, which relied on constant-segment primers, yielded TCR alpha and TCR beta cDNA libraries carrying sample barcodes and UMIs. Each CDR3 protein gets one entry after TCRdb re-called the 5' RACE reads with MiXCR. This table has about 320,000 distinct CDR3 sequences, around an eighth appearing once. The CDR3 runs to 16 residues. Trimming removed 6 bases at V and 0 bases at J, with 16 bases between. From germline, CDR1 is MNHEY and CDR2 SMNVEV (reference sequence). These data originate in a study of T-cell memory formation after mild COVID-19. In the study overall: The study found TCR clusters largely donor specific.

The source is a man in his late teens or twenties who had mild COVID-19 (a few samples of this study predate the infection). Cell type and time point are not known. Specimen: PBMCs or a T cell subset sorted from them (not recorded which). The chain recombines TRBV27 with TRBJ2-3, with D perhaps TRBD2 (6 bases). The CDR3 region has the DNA TGTGCCAGCAGCCCCCCCGGAGCGGGCAGCACAGATACGCAGTATTTT. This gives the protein CASSPPGAGSTDTQYF.